This TCR beta chain was found in a study of blood T cell repertoires in COVID-19. Study-wide context: The United States, Italy and Spain were the sources of the acute and convalescent COVID-19 samples. PBMCs, B-cell-depleted T cells, or T cells were the source of the cDNA or gDNA that made up the material.

There are a few counts of this clone. In the source study's methods: Nucleated cell number was recorded as an estimate derived from reference gene primer amplification. Profiling relied on immunoSEQ multiplex PCR, and the TCRdb table lists in-frame clones only, not all of them. V and J calls and clone size come straight from that table; D and trimming were deduced from the DNA. The sample lists some 220,000 clones, about four fifths seen once, with 3.5% to 4.5% in the top ten. The CDR3 covers 16 residues. The germline gives CDR1 GTSNPN, CDR2 SVGIG (reference sequence). V was clipped by 1 base and J by 2 bases; unmatched bases: 9.

This TCR came from a man in his forties or fifties with acute or convalescent COVID-19. This chain uses TRBV30 with TRBJ2-3; 7 nucleotides line up with TRBD2. Sequenced material: peripheral blood. The chain's CDR3 is CAWSGRGGSPTDTQYF. For the CDR3, the DNA is TGTGCCTGGAGTGGCCGTGGCGGGAGCCCCACAGATACGCAGTATTTT. Combining the CDR3 with reference TRBV30 and TRBJ2-3 gives the whole variable domain SQTIHQWPATLVQPVGSPLSLECTVEGTSNPNLYWYRQAAGRGLQLLFYSVGIGQISSEVPQNLSASRPQDRQFILSSKKLLLSDSGFYLCAWSGRGGSPTDTQYFGPGTRLTVL.